These 21 T cell receptor beta chains were sequenced from one sample in a study of T cells in Graves' hyperthyroidism and ophthalmopathy. RNA transcripts gave rise to amplified TCR beta CDR3 regions. The HTBI primer set was used in a first-round RT-PCR of the TCR CDR3. TCRdb reanalysed the multiplex PCR reads using MiXCR and keeps one entry per CDR3 protein. Altogether 460,000 or so distinct CDR3 sequences are present, around an eighth being singletons, with the ten largest covering around a sixth. Sequenced input: blood. These receptors were collected from a woman under 30 with Graves' hyperthyroidism.

This clonotype was recorded many times. The chain is built from TRBV11-2 and TRBJ2-1; D is perhaps TRBD1 or TRBD2 (5 bases each). Germline lookup yields CDR1 SGHAT and CDR2 FQNNGV. The ends were cut back, 1 base at V and 4 bases at J, with 8 bases in the middle. The length of the CDR3 is 14 residues. CDR3: CASSLGGGYNEQFF. CDR3 DNA sequence: TGTGCCAGCAGCTTAGGGGGCGGGTACAATGAGCAGTTCTTC.

This chain links TRBV25-1 with TRBJ1-3, with D unresolved. Germline CDR1 reads MGHDK; CDR2 reads SYGVNS. This CDR3 spans 16 amino acids. Trimming shortened V by 3 bases and J by 3 bases, and 15 bases separated the two germline ends. CDR3 DNA sequence: TGTGCCAGCAGTGAGATGGCAGGCCTAGGTGGAAACACCATATATTTT. The encoded protein is CASSEMAGLGGNTIYF.

There are many counts of this clonotype. V usage is TRBV7-9 and J usage is TRBJ2-1; D uncertain. Between the trimmed V and J ends, which lost 0 bases and 2 bases, there was a span of 11 bases. Germline lookup yields CDR1 SEHNR and CDR2 FQNEAQ (reference sequence). The CDR3 consists of 16 residues. CDR3 sequence (DNA): TGTGCCAGCAGCTTAGCCCCGGGCATTGCCTACAATGAGCAGTTCTTC. This encodes CASSLAPGIAYNEQFF.

The chain combines TRBV5-1 with TRBJ2-1; TRBD2 might be the D (6 bases). The V end lost 1 base, the J end lost 4 bases, and 12 bases lay between the germline ends. Germline lookup yields CDR1 SGHRS and CDR2 YFSETQ. The CDR3 is 15 residues long. CDR3 protein: CASSLIGRGYNEQFF. Written as DNA, the CDR3 is TGCGCCAGCAGCTTGATCGGGAGAGGTTACAATGAGCAGTTCTTC.

The sample holds a few counts of this clonotype. The V call is TRBV28, the J call TRBJ1-6; the D gene is possibly TRBD1 (6 bases). The germline V gene has CDR1 MDHEN and CDR2 SYDVKM. The CDR3 covers 14 residues. Trimming took 4 bases from V and 12 from J, leaving 16 bases between them. This chain's CDR3 is CASSSAKDSVPLHF. CDR3 sequence (DNA): TGTGCCAGCAGTTCCGCCAAGGACAGTGTACCCCTCCACTTT.

This clonotype was seen ten or more times. The chain joins TRBV12-3 or TRBV12-4 to TRBJ1-2; weak D call: TRBD1 (6 bases). Trimming took off 7 bases at V and 5 bases at J, with 20 bases between the two ends. The length of the CDR3 is 15 residues. Here the CDR3 reads CASTESRGARYGYTF. CDR3 sequence (DNA): TGTGCCAGCACCGAGTCGAGGGGGGCGCGATATGGCTACACCTTC.

This clonotype was recorded a few times. Written as DNA, the CDR3 is TGTGCCAGCAGCCCCGGATTCACCCTCCGGGAAGAGACCCAGTACTTC. As protein: CASSPGFTLREETQYF. The rearrangement joins TRBV11-3 to TRBJ2-5; no definite D call. The germline gives CDR1 SGHNT, CDR2 YENEEA. Trimming left V 5 bases short and J 3 bases short, with 19 bases between. CDR3 size: 16 residues.

This clonotype has a count of ten or more. The rearrangement uses TRBV20-1 and TRBJ2-1; TRBD2 matches at 11 bases. The CDR3 extends over 14 amino acids. Germline CDR1 is DFQATT and CDR2 is SNEGSKA (reference sequence). V dropped 6 bases and J dropped 6; count of bases not matched to a gene: 7. CDR3 protein: CSAPGLAVLNEQFF. The CDR3 DNA reads as TGCAGTGCCCCGGGACTAGCGGTCCTCAATGAGCAGTTCTTC.

This clonotype was observed at least ten times. The CDR3 region is CASSSHEMKKLFF. The CDR3 DNA follows: TGTGCCAGCAGCTCCCACGAGATGAAAAAACTGTTTTTT. The V call is TRBV3-1, the J call TRBJ1-4, with unresolved D. Trimming took 5 bases from V and 9 from J, leaving 13 bases between them. Germline V lookup: CDR1 LGHDT, CDR2 YNNKEL (reference sequence). The CDR3 loop spans 13 amino acids.

In its sample, this clonotype was seen many times. V usage is TRBV7-9 and J usage is TRBJ1-4, with no clear D. Germline loops: CDR1 SEHNR, CDR2 FQNEAQ (reference sequence). The CDR3 loop spans 13 amino acids. V lost 5 bases, J lost 10 bases, and 14 bases lay in between. CDR3 sequence reads: CASSPGVKGKLFF. The DNA of the CDR3 is TGTGCCAGCAGCCCTGGGGTGAAGGGAAAACTGTTTTTT.

This clonotype was detected many times. The chain joins TRBV12-3 or TRBV12-4 to TRBJ1-4; D is undetermined. Trimming removed 3 bases at V and 7 bases at J, with 9 bases between. This CDR3 has 13 amino acids. The CDR3 spells CASSLRDGEKLFF. The CDR3 region has the DNA TGTGCCAGCAGTTTGCGGGATGGTGAAAAACTGTTTTTT.

J is TRBJ1-1 and V is TRBV7-9, with TRBD1 matching 7 bases. CDR3 length equals 14 residues. V lost 5 bases and J lost 5; bases outside the gene matches: 8. CDR1 and CDR2 (germline): SEHNR, FQNEAQ (reference sequence). The CDR3 DNA sequence: TGTGCCAGCAGCCATCCCCGACAGGGAACTGAAGCTTTCTTT. This sequence encodes CASSHPRQGTEAFF.

This clonotype was seen at least ten times. V is TRBV24-1 and J is TRBJ2-2; D might be TRBD1 (6 bases). Trimming removed 3 bases at V and 4 bases at J, with 11 bases between. The CDR3 is 15 amino acids. Per the germline V gene, CDR1 is KGHDR and CDR2 is SFDVKD. CDR3 nucleotide sequence: TGTGCCACCAGTGATCCCAGGGGTCGCACCGGGGAGCTGTTTTTT. It yields the protein CATSDPRGRTGELFF.

This clonotype was seen ten or more times. The chain has TRBV7-3 and TRBJ2-3; TRBD2 aligns across 8 bases. J was trimmed by 4 bases and V by 6 bases; bases with no gene match: 6. Germline V CDR1 and CDR2: SGHTA, FQGTGA. The length of the CDR3 is 14 residues. CDR3 residues: CASSYSGAADTQYF. The DNA for the CDR3 is TGTGCCAGCAGTTATAGCGGGGCCGCAGATACGCAGTATTTT.

This clonotype was recorded many times. CDR3 nucleotides: TGTGCCAGCAGCTTATCGGGACTAGCGGGGGGGAATGAGCAGTTCTTC. Protein sequence: CASSLSGLAGGNEQFF. The rearrangement links TRBV11-2 to TRBJ2-1; 16 nucleotides align to TRBD2. J was trimmed by 7 bases and V by 2 bases; bases with no gene match: 2. The CDR3 is made up of 16 amino acids. Germline assignment: CDR1 SGHAT and CDR2 FQNNGV.

This clonotype was found many times. The V and J genes are TRBV12-3 or TRBV12-4 and TRBJ1-6; TRBD1 matches at 7 bases. The CDR3 spans 15 residues. After removal of 5 bases from V and 7 bases from J, the junction contained 8 bases not matched to a gene. This chain's CDR3 is CASSRKGQMNSPLHF. The CDR3 DNA sequence: TGTGCCAGCAGTCGTAAGGGACAGATGAATTCACCCCTCCACTTT.

The chain is built from TRBV4-2 and TRBJ2-1, with 10 bases identical to TRBD2. The trim removed 4 bases at V and 3 bases at J, leaving 15 bases unmatched. Looked up from germline, CDR1 is LGHNA and CDR2 is YNFKEQ. This CDR3 region has 19 residues. In nucleotides, the CDR3 is TGTGCCAGCAGCCCCCAAGCGGGAGGGCCTTTAGACGACTACAATGAGCAGTTCTTC. The encoded protein is CASSPQAGGPLDDYNEQFF.

The chain uses TRBV4-1 and TRBJ2-3; 12 bases agree with TRBD1. Trimming removed 3 bases from V and 0 bases from J; junction bases left unmatched: 7. This CDR3 has 18 residues. The germline V gene has CDR1 MGHRA and CDR2 YSYEKL. The DNA for the CDR3 is TGCGCCAGCAGCCAGGGGACAGGGGGCACATTTAGCACAGATACGCAGTATTTT. Residues: CASSQGTGGTFSTDTQYF.

This clonotype was recorded at least ten times. V gene TRBV12-3 or TRBV12-4 combines with J gene TRBJ1-6, with TRBD1 matching over 8 bases. This CDR3 is 13 amino acids long. The V gene end was trimmed by 8 bases and the J gene end by 9 bases; junction bases not matched to a gene: 6. The CDR3 protein is CASAGQGRSPLHF. The CDR3 bases are TGTGCCAGCGCCGGACAGGGTCGTTCACCCCTCCACTTT.

This rearrangement joins TRBV6-1 to TRBJ1-2; the match to TRBD1 covers 9 bases. The CDR3 has 15 amino acids. Germline values: CDR1 MNHNS, CDR2 SASEGT. J gave up 4 bases and V 5 bases, and 8 bases lay outside the gene matches. The DNA of the CDR3 is TGTGCCAGCAGTTCTGGGACAGGGAGCTCCTATGGCTACACCTTC. Protein: CASSSGTGSSYGYTF.

The table lists this clonotype with many counts. CDR3 amino acids: CASSLTSGSGTDTQYF. The CDR3 bases are TGTGCCAGCAGCTTAACTAGCGGGAGCGGCACAGATACGCAGTATTTT. The rearrangement uses TRBV7-3 and TRBJ2-3, with 9 bases that match TRBD2. CDR3 size: 16 residues. The germline V gene encodes CDR1 SGHTA and CDR2 FQGTGA. The J segment lost 1 base and the V segment lost 0 bases, leaving 2 bases of the junction unmatched. Complete variable domain (other parts from reference TRBV7-3 and TRBJ2-3): GAGVSQTPSNKVTEKGKYVELRCDPISGHTALYWYRQSLGQGPEFLIYFQGTGAADDSGLPNDRFFAVRPEGSVSTLKIQRTERGDSAVYLCASSLTSGSGTDTQYFGPGTRLTVL.